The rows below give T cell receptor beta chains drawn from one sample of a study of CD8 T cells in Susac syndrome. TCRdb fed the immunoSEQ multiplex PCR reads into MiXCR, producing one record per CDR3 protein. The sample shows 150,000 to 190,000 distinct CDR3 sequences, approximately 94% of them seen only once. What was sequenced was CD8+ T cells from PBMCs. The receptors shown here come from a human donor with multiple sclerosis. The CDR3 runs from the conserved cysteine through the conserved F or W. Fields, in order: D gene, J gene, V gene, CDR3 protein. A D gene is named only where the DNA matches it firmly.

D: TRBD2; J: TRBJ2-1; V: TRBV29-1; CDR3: CSVEGLAGGSYNEQFF
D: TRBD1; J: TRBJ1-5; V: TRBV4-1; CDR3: CASSLVSGGNQPQHF
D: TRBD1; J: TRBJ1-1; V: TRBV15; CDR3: CATSSGTVLNTEAFF
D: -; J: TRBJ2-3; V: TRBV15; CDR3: CATSVRQGTDTQYF
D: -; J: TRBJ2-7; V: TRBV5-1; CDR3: CASQGGGTYEQYF
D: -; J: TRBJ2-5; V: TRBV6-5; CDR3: CASSYLGLETQYF
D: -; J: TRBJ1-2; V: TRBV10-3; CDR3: CAIHPGATNYGYTF
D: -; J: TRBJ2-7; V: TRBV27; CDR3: CASGNGGSYEQYF
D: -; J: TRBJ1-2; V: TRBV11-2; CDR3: CASSSEDGYYGYTF
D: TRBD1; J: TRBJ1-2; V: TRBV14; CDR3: CASSPWKGAFGYTF
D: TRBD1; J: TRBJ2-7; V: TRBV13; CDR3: CASSERTGDEQYF
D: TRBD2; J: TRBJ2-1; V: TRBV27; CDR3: CASSPWGGGLPGEQFF
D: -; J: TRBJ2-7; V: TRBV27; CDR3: CASDLAGRYEQYF
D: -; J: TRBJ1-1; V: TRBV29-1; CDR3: CSVEETGHSEAFF
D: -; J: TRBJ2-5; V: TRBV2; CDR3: CASSYADTLAKTQYF
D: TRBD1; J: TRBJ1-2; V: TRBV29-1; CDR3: CSVAPTTGSYGYTF
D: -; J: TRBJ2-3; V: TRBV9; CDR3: CASNSLQEGTDTQYF
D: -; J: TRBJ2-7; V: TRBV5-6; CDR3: CASSLGVGYEQYF
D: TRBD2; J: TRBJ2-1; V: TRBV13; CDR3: CASSAAGEGYNEQFF
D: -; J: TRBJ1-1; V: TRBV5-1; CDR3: CASSLAAYTEAFF
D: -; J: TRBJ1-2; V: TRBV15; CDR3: CATSRDRGGQTHGYTF
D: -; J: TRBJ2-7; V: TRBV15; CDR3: CATSDNHYEQYF
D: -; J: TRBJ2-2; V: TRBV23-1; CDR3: CASSQAGRRGTGELFF
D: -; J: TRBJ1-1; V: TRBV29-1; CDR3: CSADCPEAFF
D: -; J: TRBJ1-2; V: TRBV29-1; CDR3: CSVLTRWPGYTF
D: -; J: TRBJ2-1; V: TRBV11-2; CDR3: CASSLSGSSYNEQFF
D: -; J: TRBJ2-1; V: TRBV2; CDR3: CASAGPVTSYNEQFF
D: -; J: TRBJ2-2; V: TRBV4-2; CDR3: CASSQDRTGELFF
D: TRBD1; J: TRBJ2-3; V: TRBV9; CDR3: CASSVTGINSDTQYF
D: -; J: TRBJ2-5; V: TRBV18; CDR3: CASSPLKEGLRETQYF
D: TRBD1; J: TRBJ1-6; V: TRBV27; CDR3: CASSYGQGSNSPLHF
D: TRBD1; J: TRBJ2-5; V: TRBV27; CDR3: CASSLLIGTAETQYF
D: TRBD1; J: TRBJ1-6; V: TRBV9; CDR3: CASSVKSGGTDREGSPLHF
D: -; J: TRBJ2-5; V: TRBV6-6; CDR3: CASNPGLGAGETQYF
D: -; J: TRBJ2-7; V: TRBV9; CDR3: CASSVGGAAIEQYF
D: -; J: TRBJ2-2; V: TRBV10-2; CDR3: CASSPGQNTGELFF
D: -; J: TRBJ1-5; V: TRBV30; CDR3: CAWSLADTRNQPQHF
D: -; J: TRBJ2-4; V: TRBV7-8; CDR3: CASSLAEGLVVLNIQYF
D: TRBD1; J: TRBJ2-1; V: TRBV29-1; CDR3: CSVEDQTGGRRYNEQFF
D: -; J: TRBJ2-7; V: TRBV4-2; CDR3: CASSPGTSGEQYF
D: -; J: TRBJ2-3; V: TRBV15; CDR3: CATSRTKGTDTQYF
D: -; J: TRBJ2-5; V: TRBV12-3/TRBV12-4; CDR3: CASSFTGKETQYF
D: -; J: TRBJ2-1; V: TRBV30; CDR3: CAWRVQGRHNEQFF
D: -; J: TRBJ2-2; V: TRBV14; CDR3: CASSQDFGGRTGELFF
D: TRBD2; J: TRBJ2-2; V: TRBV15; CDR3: CAAGLPGELFF
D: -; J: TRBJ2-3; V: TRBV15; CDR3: CATSRVPTGGTDTQYF
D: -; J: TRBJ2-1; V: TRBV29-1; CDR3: CSAQSGLWRNEQFF
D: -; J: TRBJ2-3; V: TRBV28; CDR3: CASSLARLRSTDTQYF